This T cell receptor beta chain was obtained from a study of metastatic and nonmetastatic thyroid tumors. Study overall: Repertoires from blood and tumor or nodule tissue of malignant and benign thyroid patients were compared. General observations from the study: Compared with benign nodules, malignant thyroid tumors were reported to have significantly higher TCR beta diversity in both blood and tumor.

In the authors' workflow: Using the CDR3 differences seen across clinicopathological groups, the authors built a distant-metastasis classifier for papillary thyroid cancer, which was meant to discriminate distant-metastatic patients. TCRdb used MiXCR to call clones anew from the PCR reads. These V and J calls are TCRdb output, not the study's own analysis. The table lists about 35,000 clones, approximately 20% of them singletons, with around 17% in the top ten. No treatment had been given to any patient before thyroid surgery. CDR3 length equals 15 residues. Germline CDR1 and CDR2: SGHRS and YFSETQ. The J segment lost 8 bases and the V segment lost 0 bases, leaving 7 bases of the junction unmatched. This clone was counted many times. Its cognate antigen is unknown.

The sequencing input was blood. The chain links TRBV5-1 to TRBJ1-4; 7 positions agree with TRBD1. The receptor was isolated from a female donor with papillary thyroid cancer or a benign thyroid nodule (not recorded which). Some clones in this sample may be carry-over from other donors' samples. The CDR3, as DNA: TGCGCCAGCAGCTTGGCCCTGGGACAGACCGAAAAACTGTTTTTT. Amino acid sequence: CASSLALGQTEKLFF.